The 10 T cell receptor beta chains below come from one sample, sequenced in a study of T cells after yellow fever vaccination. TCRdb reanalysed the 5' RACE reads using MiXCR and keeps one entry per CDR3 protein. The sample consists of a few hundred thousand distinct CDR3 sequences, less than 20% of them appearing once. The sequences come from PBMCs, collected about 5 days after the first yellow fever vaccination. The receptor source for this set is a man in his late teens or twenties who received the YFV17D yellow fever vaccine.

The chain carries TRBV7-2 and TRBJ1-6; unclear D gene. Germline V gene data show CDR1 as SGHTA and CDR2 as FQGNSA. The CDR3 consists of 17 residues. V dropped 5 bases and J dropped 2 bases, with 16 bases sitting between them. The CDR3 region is CASSPDLAATYNSPLHF. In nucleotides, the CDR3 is TGTGCCAGCAGCCCCGATCTGGCGGCAACCTATAATTCACCCCTCCACTTT.

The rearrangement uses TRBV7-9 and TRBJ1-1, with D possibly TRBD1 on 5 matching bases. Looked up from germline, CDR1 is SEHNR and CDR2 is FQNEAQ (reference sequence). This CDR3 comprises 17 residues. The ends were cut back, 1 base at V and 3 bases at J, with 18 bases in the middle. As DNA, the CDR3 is TGTGCCAGCAGCTTAGTCAGGGCAGGGTTGTGGGACACTGAAGCTTTCTTT. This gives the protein CASSLVRAGLWDTEAFF.

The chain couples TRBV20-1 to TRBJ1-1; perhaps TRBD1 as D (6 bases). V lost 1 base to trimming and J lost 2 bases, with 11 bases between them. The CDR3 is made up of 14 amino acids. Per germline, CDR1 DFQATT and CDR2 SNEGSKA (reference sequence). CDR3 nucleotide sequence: TGCAGTGCTAGAGGCGGGACAACCAACACTGAAGCTTTCTTT. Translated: CSARGGTTNTEAFF.

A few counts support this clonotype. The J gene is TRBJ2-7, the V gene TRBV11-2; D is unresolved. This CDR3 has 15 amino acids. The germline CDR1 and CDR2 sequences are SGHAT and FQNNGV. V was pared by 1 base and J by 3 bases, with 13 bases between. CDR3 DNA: TGTGCCAGCAGCTTAGTCGGCAGCTCTGACTACGAGCAGTACGTC. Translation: CASSLVGSSDYEQYV.

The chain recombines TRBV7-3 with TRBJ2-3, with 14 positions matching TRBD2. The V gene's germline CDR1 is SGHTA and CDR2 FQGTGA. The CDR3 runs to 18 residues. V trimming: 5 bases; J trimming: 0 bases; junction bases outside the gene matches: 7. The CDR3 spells CASSAPGTSGGSTDTQYF. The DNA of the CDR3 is TGTGCCAGCAGCGCGCCCGGGACTAGCGGGGGCAGCACAGATACGCAGTATTTT.

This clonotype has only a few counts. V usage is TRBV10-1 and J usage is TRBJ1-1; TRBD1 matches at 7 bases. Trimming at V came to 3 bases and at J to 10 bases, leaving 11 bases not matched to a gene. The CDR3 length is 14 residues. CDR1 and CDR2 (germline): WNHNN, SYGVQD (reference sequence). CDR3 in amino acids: CASSDSQQGLSAFF. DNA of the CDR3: TGCGCCAGCAGTGACTCGCAACAGGGGTTGTCAGCTTTCTTT.

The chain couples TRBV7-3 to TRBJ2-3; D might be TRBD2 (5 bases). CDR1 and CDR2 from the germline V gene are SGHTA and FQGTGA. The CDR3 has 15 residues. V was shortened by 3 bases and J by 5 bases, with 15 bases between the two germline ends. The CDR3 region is CASSLGLRAGDTQYF. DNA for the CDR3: TGTGCCAGCAGCTTGGGCCTGCGGGCGGGAGATACGCAGTATTTT.

CDR3 in amino acids: CASRDSPGDHEQYV. CDR3 coding DNA: TGTGCCAGCAGAGACAGCCCAGGGGACCACGAGCAGTACGTC. This chain joins TRBV2 and TRBJ2-7; possible D gene TRBD1, 6 bases. Looked up from germline, CDR1 is SNHLY and CDR2 is FYNNEI. V lost 6 bases to trimming and J lost 5 bases, with 17 bases between them. The CDR3 length is 14 residues.

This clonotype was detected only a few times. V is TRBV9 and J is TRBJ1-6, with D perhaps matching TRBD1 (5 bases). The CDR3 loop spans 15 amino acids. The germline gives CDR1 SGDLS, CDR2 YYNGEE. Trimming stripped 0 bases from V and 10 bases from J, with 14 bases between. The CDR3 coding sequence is TGTGCCAGCAGCGTAGGGGCAGGGTCGGTCTCACCCCTCCACTTT. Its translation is CASSVGAGSVSPLHF.

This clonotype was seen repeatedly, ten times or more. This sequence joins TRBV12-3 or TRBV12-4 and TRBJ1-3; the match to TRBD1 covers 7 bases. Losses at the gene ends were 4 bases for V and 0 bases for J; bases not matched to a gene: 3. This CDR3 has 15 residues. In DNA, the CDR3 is TGTGCCAGCAGTTCACAGGGGACCTCTGGAAACACCATATATTTT. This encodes CASSSQGTSGNTIYF.